This entry lists 25 T cell receptor beta chains sequenced from one sample in a study of blood T cells in healthy people across ages (dated by TCRdb to the mid-2010s). The library was prepared using 5' RACE. Sequencing instrument: Illumina HiSeq 2500. A second PCR of about 6 to 12 cycles was performed with a sample-barcoded 5' primer and a J-beta primer mix. Clones were called with MiXCR by TCRdb after fastp trimmed the public reads at Q25, and only in-frame beta chains were retained. Rows with one shared CDR3 protein collapse into an entry with the most common genes and DNA. Within this sample are approximately 810,000 distinct CDR3 sequences, with more than 25% of them counted one time only. 17% of the sample belongs to the ten largest clones. Input material: blood. Every receptor here comes from an elderly woman in good health.

The chain combines TRBV7-2 with TRBJ1-4; 9 positions match TRBD1. Germline values: CDR1 SGHTA, CDR2 FQGNSA. Unmatched junction bases numbered 7, after V lost 2 bases and J lost 3 bases. This CDR3 is built from 17 residues. The CDR3 DNA is TGTGCCAGCAGCTTAAACAGGGGGCGCGGGGCTAATGAAAAACTGTTTTTT. The encoded protein is CASSLNRGRGANEKLFF.

The sample holds a few counts of this clonotype. The rearrangement uses TRBV20-1 and TRBJ2-2; TRBD1 is a possible D gene (6 bases). V lost 2 bases, J lost 6 bases, and 16 bases lay in between. The germline V gene has CDR1 DFQATT and CDR2 SNEGSKA (reference sequence). CDR3 length: 15 residues. Here the CDR3 DNA reads TGCAGTGCTAGATACCTTTTGACAGGCGCCGGGGAGCTGTTTTTT. Translating gives CSARYLLTGAGELFF.

In this sample, this clonotype turned up many times. CDR3 coding DNA: TGCGCCAGCAGCCAATCCAGGGGGCGTCGGACAGATACGCAGTATTTT. Protein sequence: CASSQSRGRRTDTQYF. V usage is TRBV5-1 and J usage is TRBJ2-3, with 8 bases matching TRBD1. CDR1 is SGHRS, CDR2 YFSETQ, per germline. V lost 4 bases, J lost 3 bases, and 10 bases stayed unmatched. The CDR3 has 16 amino acids.

With respect to this clonotype: It may be a read error: a sequence one base away is much more abundant. The genes are TRBV5-1 and TRBJ1-4; 8 nucleotides line up with TRBD1. This CDR3 has 18 residues. Unmatched junction bases numbered 22, after V lost 7 bases and J lost 8 bases. CDR1 and CDR2 from the germline V gene are SGHRS and YFSETQ. Here the CDR3 reads CASRPRTGRGGAEEKLFF. CDR3 DNA: TGCGCCAGCCGCCCCCGGACAGGGAGAGGGGGCGCTGAGGAAAAACTGTTTTTT.

With regard to this clonotype: This clone may be a read error of a much larger clone one base away. The genes are TRBV3-1 and TRBJ2-1, with TRBD2 matching 7 bases. The CDR3 totals 16 residues. The germline CDR1 and CDR2 sequences are LGHDT and YNNKEL (reference sequence). The CDR3 here is CASSLVSGETYNGQFF. CDR3 nucleotide sequence: TGTGCCAGCAGCCTCGTCAGCGGGGAAACCTACAATGGGCAGTTCTTC.

With respect to this clonotype: A much larger clone differs from this one at a single base, so this may be a read error. This sequence joins TRBV6-2 or TRBV6-3 and TRBJ1-6; D ambiguous. The CDR3 sequence is 12 residues long. CDR1 MNHEY and CDR2 SVGEGT come from the germline V gene. The CDR3 loop reads CACSYLRSPLHF. As DNA, the CDR3 is TGTGCCTGCAGTTATCTGCGGTCACCCCTCCACTTT.

A remark on this clonotype: A much more abundant neighbour one base away suggests this may be a read error. The J gene is TRBJ2-1, the V gene TRBV24-1; D unresolved. Trimming stripped 0 bases from V and 7 bases from J, with 9 bases between. CDR3 length: 14 residues. Looked up from germline, CDR1 is KGHDR and CDR2 is SFDVKD. Written as DNA, the CDR3 is TGTGCCACCAGTGATTTGGTTTTGGGGAATGAGCAGTTCTTC. Translated, it gives CATSDLVLGNEQFF.

The gene calls are TRBV18 and TRBJ2-3; D is unresolved. Trimming cost V 2 bases and J 1 base, with 13 bases left between them. CDR1 and CDR2 (germline): KGHSH, LQKENI. This CDR3 comprises 16 residues. CDR3 sequence reads: CASSPRKLSGTDTQYF. CDR3 bases: TGTGCCAGCTCACCAAGAAAGTTGTCGGGCACAGATACGCAGTATTTT. Complete variable domain (other parts from reference TRBV18 and TRBJ2-3): NAGVMQNPRHLVRRRGQEARLRCSPMKGHSHVYWYRQLPEEGLKFMVYLQKENIIDESGMPKERFSAEFPKEGPSILRIQQVVRGDSAAYFCASSPRKLSGTDTQYFGPGTRLTVL.

In this sample, this clonotype turned up a few times. In nucleotides, the CDR3 is TGTGCCAGCAGCTTAGTGGAGAATTCACCCCTCCACTTT. Translated, it gives CASSLVENSPLHF. V gene TRBV7-9 combines with J gene TRBJ1-6, with D hard to call. The CDR3 covers 13 residues. CDR1 and CDR2 (germline): SEHNR, FQNEAQ (reference sequence). V was clipped by 1 base and J by 7 bases, with 5 bases between them.

At least ten counts were recorded for this clonotype. The chain has TRBV10-1 and TRBJ1-5; TRBD1 matches 7 bases. CDR1 and CDR2 (germline): WNHNN, SYGVQD (reference sequence). The CDR3 spans 12 residues. Trimming cost V 5 bases and J 8 bases; bases outside gene matches: 3. CDR3 sequence (DNA): TGCGCCAGCAGTCCAGGGGGAGAGCCCCAGCATTTT. It is translated as CASSPGGEPQHF.

The CDR3 DNA reads TGCAGTGCTAGTACCCAGCAAGAGACCCAGTACTTC. Its translation is CSASTQQETQYF. The rearrangement joins TRBV20-1 to TRBJ2-5; D ambiguous. Germline V lookup: CDR1 DFQATT, CDR2 SNEGSKA (reference sequence). The CDR3 spans 12 residues. V gave up 3 bases and J gave up 2 bases, with 7 bases separating them.

This clonotype was counted between two and nine times. V gene TRBV27 combines with J gene TRBJ2-2; no definite D call. CDR3 length: 12 amino acids. Trimming cost V 6 bases and J 7 bases, with 9 bases left between them. Germline-derived CDR1 and CDR2 are MNHEY and SMNVEV (reference sequence). The CDR3 loop reads CASRQVLGELFF. Here the CDR3 DNA reads TGTGCCAGCAGGCAGGTCCTCGGGGAGCTGTTTTTT.

The rearrangement joins TRBV12-3 or TRBV12-4 to TRBJ2-3; D remains ambiguous. CDR3 length equals 14 residues. Trimming left V 5 bases short and J 6 bases short, with 15 bases between. The CDR3, as DNA: TGTGCCAGCAGTCCAGAACGGGTAGTTGATACGCAGTATTTT. Its translation is CASSPERVVDTQYF.

The CDR3 region is CAMHGVGQDYGYTF. The CDR3 nucleotides read TGTGCCATGCATGGGGTTGGACAGGACTATGGCTACACCTTC. The chain recombines TRBV10-3 with TRBJ1-2; 7 nucleotides line up with TRBD1. Germline V lookup: CDR1 ENHRY, CDR2 SYGVKD. The CDR3 is made up of 14 amino acids. Trimming cost V 9 bases and J 3 bases; bases outside gene matches: 10.

This clonotype was detected ten times or more. The chain links TRBV12-3 or TRBV12-4 to TRBJ1-1; 8 nucleotides agree with TRBD1. J lost 4 bases, V lost 3 bases, and 7 bases had no gene match. CDR3 size: 15 residues. CDR3 bases: TGTGCCAGCAGTTTTTACAGGGGGTATGGCACTGAAGCTTTCTTT. Translated: CASSFYRGYGTEAFF.

The chain joins TRBV4-2 to TRBJ1-2, with a weak D call TRBD1 (6 bases). CDR1 and CDR2 from the germline V gene are LGHNA and YNFKEQ. V was pared by 0 bases and J by 2 bases, with 10 bases between. CDR3 length: 15 amino acids. CDR3 coding DNA: TGTGCCAGCAGCCAAGACGGACAGCTGAACTATGGCTACACCTTC. Its protein is CASSQDGQLNYGYTF.

In this sample, this clonotype turned up many times. The chain recombines TRBV24-1 with TRBJ2-1; 13 bases are a match to TRBD2. The V gene's germline CDR1 is KGHDR and CDR2 SFDVKD. V was clipped by 2 bases and J by 7 bases; unmatched bases: 1. This CDR3 is built from 15 residues. CDR3 bases: TGTGCCACCAGTGATTCGGGACTAGCGGGGAATGAGCAGTTCTTC. Translating it yields CATSDSGLAGNEQFF.

This clonotype was seen only a few times. V gene TRBV11-2 combines with J gene TRBJ2-2; no reliable D call. The V gene lost 5 bases and the J gene lost 4 bases, with 14 bases spanning the gap. This CDR3 contains 15 residues. Germline values: CDR1 SGHAT, CDR2 FQNNGV. The DNA of the CDR3 is TGTGCCAGCAGCATAATTTTTCAGAGCACCGGGGAGCTGTTTTTT. This codes for CASSIIFQSTGELFF.

This clonotype was counted many times. V and J are TRBV29-1 and TRBJ1-5; weak D call: TRBD1 (5 bases). The V and J ends lost 4 bases and 2 bases respectively, with 12 bases between them. CDR3 length: 14 amino acids. CDR1 and CDR2 from the germline V gene are SQVTM and ANQGSEA. The CDR3 region has the DNA TGCAGCGTTGCTGGGGGAAGCGGCAATCAGCCCCAGCATTTT. Translation gives CSVAGGSGNQPQHF.

J is TRBJ1-1 and V is TRBV7-2; D may be TRBD1 (6 bases). The germline gives CDR1 SGHTA, CDR2 FQGNSA. Trimming pared 5 bases from V and 8 bases from J, leaving 15 bases between. This CDR3 comprises 13 residues. The chain's CDR3 is CASSPEGGREAFF. The DNA for the CDR3 is TGTGCCAGCAGCCCCGAAGGGGGGAGGGAAGCTTTCTTT.

The sample holds a few counts of this clonotype. Compared with germline, one end of the junction differs, possibly owing to a read error. V usage is TRBV15 and J usage is TRBJ2-1; 10 nucleotides agree with TRBD2. The CDR3 runs 16 residues. Germline-derived CDR1 and CDR2 are LNHNV and YYDKDF (reference sequence). The CDR3 coding sequence is TGTACCACCAGCAGAGGTCCTAGCGGGAGTTACAATGAGCAGTTCTTC. The encoded protein is CTTSRGPSGSYNEQFF.

The V call is TRBV6-6, the J call TRBJ2-3, with a weak D call TRBD2 (5 bases). V gave up 6 bases and J gave up 8 bases, with 18 bases separating them. Germline values: CDR1 MNHNY, CDR2 SVGAGI (reference sequence). The CDR3 extends over 14 amino acids. The CDR3: CASRDSLAHATQYF. Written as DNA, the CDR3 is TGTGCCAGCAGGGACTCGCTAGCACACGCTACGCAGTATTTT.

In regard to this clonotype: Possible read error: a much larger clone is one base away. J is TRBJ2-1 and V is TRBV10-3; maybe TRBD2 (7 bases). With 8 bases removed from V and 6 bases from J, the gap between germline ends came to 17 bases. The germline V gene has CDR1 ENHRY and CDR2 SYGVKD. This CDR3 has 14 amino acids. The chain's CDR3 is CAILRRGAINEQFF. CDR3 bases: TGTGCCATCTTGAGACGGGGGGCCATCAATGAGCAGTTCTTC.

A note on this clonotype: This likely comes from a read error, as the CDR3 has no conserved phenylalanine or tryptophan at its end. V is TRBV6-7 and J is TRBJ1-5; D unresolved. TRBV6-7 is known as an ORF, though its function is uncertain. The CDR3 totals 14 residues. The germline V and J ends were trimmed by 7 bases and 0 bases, with 10 bases remaining between them. Written as DNA, the CDR3 is TGTGCCAGCAATGAGACTTATAGCAATCAGCCCCAGCATTGT. Its translation: CASNETYSNQPQHC.

The chain uses TRBV7-2 and TRBJ1-1; 8 bases are a match to TRBD1. Trimming at V came to 5 bases and at J to 0 bases, leaving 5 bases not matched to a gene. The CDR3 runs 15 residues. Germline V gene sequence: CDR1 SGHTA, CDR2 FQGNSA. The CDR3 region has the DNA TGTGCCAGCAGCAGGCGGGACAGGCTGAACACTGAAGCTTTCTTT. Residues: CASSRRDRLNTEAFF.